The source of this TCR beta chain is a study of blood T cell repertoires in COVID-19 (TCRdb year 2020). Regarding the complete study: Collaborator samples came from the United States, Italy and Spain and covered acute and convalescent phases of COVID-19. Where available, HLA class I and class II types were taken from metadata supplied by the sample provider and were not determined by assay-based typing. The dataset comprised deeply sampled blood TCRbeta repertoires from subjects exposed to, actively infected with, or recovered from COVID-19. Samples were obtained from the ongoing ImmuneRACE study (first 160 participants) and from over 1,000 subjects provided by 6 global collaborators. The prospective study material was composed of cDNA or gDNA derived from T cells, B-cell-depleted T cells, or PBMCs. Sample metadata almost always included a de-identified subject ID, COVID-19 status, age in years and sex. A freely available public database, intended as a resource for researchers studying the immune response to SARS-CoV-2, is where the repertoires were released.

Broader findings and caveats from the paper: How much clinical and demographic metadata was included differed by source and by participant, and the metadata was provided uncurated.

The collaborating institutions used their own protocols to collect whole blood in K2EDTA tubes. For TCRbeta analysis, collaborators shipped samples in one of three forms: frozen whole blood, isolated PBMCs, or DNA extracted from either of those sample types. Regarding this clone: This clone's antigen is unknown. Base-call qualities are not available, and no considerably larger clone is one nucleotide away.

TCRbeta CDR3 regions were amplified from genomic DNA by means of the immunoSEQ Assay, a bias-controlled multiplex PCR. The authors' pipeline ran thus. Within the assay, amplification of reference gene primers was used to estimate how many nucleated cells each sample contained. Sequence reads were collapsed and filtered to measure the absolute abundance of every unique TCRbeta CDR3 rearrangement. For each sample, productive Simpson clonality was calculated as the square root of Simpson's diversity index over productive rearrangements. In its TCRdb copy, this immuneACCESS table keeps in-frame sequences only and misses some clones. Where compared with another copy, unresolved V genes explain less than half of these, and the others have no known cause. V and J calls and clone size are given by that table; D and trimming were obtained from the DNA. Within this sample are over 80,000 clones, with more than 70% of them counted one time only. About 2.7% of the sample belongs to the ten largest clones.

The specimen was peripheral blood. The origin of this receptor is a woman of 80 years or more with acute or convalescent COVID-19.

The CDR3 here reads CASSRQLNQPQHF. The DNA sequence reads TGTGCCAGTAGTCGACAGTTAAATCAGCCCCAGCATTTT. The sequence joins TRBV19 to TRBJ1-5; TRBD1 might be the D gene, on 5 matching bases. From the cysteine up to the phenylalanine, the CDR3 has a length of 13 residues. Of the read, only the CDR3 DNA is kept; its 39 bases are in frame from base 1. The germline V gene (reference sequence) yields LNHDA for CDR1 and SQIVND for CDR2. V drops 5 bases and J drops 4 bases, leaving 9 bases in between. Full variable domain (CDR3 extended with the reference TRBV19 and TRBJ1-5 proteins): DGGITQSPKYLFRKEGQNVTLSCEQNLNHDAMYWYRQDPGQGLRLIYYSQIVNDFQKGDIAEGYSVSREKKESFPLTVTSAQKNPTAFYLCASSRQLNQPQHFGDGTRLSIL.